This entry features one T cell receptor beta chain sequence. Its specificity is not known. From 5'RACE with constant-segment primers came TCR alpha and TCR beta cDNA libraries that carried sample barcodes and UMIs. One entry per CDR3 protein, called by TCRdb with MiXCR from the 5' RACE reads. The sample has about 340,000 distinct CDR3 sequences, 20% to 25% seen once. CDR1 and CDR2 from the germline V gene are LGHNA and YNFKEQ. V gave up 1 base and J gave up 2 bases, with 3 bases separating them. The CDR3 runs to 13 residues. The sample is drawn from a study of T-cell memory formation after mild COVID-19. Study-wide results and caveats: Nothing showed for sure that second-wave clones peaking on day 37 were SARS-CoV-2 specific. Those CD4+ clones that contracted were mainly in CM and EM (CD8+ ones in EMRA).

The sample consisted of PBMCs or a T cell subset sorted from them (not recorded which). The TCR comes from a man aged 18 to 29 who had mild COVID-19 (a few samples of this study predate the infection). Cell type and time point are not known. The gene calls are TRBV4-2 and TRBJ2-4; D is undetermined. CDR3 nucleotide sequence: TGTGCCAGCAGCCAAGGAACCAAAAACATTCAGTACTTC. Encoded protein: CASSQGTKNIQYF.